The present T cell receptor beta chain was sequenced within a study of tumor and adjacent non-tumor tissue in lung cancer. Three rounds of nested PCR, following a modified ARM-PCR protocol, produced the TCRbeta library. One entry per CDR3 protein, called by TCRdb with MiXCR from the multiplex PCR reads. The sample comprises tens of thousands of distinct CDR3 sequences, about 70% of which are singletons, and around 23% rests with the top ten. The template was RNA from unsorted bulk tissue. Distant lung tissue was collected more than 3 cm away from the tumor edge. Germline V gene data show CDR1 as SGHRS and CDR2 as YFSETQ. CDR3 length: 18 amino acids. After removal of 8 bases from V and 4 bases from J, the junction contained 21 bases not matched to a gene. Note on this clonotype: A much larger clone is a single base away; this may be a read error.

The specimen was distant non-tumor lung tissue. V is TRBV5-1 and J is TRBJ2-5, with 9 bases aligning to TRBD1. The sequence derives from a woman aged 55-69 years with non-small cell lung cancer. DNA for the CDR3: TGCGCCAGAAGCGAATACACTACAGGGGGCGCCCCGGGAGAGACCCAGTACTTC. Protein product: CARSEYTTGGAPGETQYF.